This T cell receptor (beta chain) emerged from a study of blood T cell repertoires in COVID-19. The CDR3 runs to 14 residues. Trimming took 4 bases from V and 3 from J; bases not matched to a gene: 6. Germline values: CDR1 SGHAT, CDR2 FQNNGV. Here immunoSEQ multiplex PCR was the method, and the copy in TCRdb shows in-frame clones only, minus some. Of more than 70,000 clones in the sample, around 86% are singletons; the top ten hold approximately 25%. The sample taken for sequencing was peripheral blood. The genes are TRBV11-2 and TRBJ2-7, with 7 bases identical to TRBD1. The receptor was derived from a human donor in a cohort sampled during active COVID-19. Written as DNA, the CDR3 is TGTGCCAGCAGCTCCATTTGGACAGGCTACGAGCAGTACTTC. It encodes CASSSIWTGYEQYF.